These T cell receptor beta chains were read from a single sample in a study of CD4 T cells in relation to SARS-CoV-2 and coronaviruses. No cognate antigen is known for these TCRs. Assay: immunoSEQ multiplex PCR; the TCRdb copy retains only in-frame clones and omits some. Seen here are tens of thousands of clones, about three quarters observed once, and the top ten hold about 12%. The source material was CD4+ T cells from PBMCs, cultured in vitro. All receptors derive from a human donor in good health. CDR3s include the opening cysteine and the closing phenylalanine or tryptophan. The D gene is left open where the match is weak. Not all rows give a size; the values are once, few, many and, for expanded clones, a class.

TRBV18	NA	NA	TRBJ1-5	15	CASSPPSESNQPQHF	TGTGCCAGCTCACCACCGTCGGAGAGCAATCAGCCCCAGCATTTT
TRBV20-1	NA	NA	TRBJ2-5	11	CRGQAQETQYF	TGCAGGGGTCAGGCTCAAGAGACCCAGTACTTC
TRBV29-1	TRBD2	NA	TRBJ2-7	16	CSVVGLAETLPYEQYF	TGCAGCGTGGTGGGACTAGCGGAGACCCTACCTTACGAGCAGTACTTC
TRBV2	TRBD1	NA	TRBJ1-4	13	CASRRTGGEKLFF	TGTGCCAGCAGGAGGACAGGGGGTGAAAAACTGTTTTTT
TRBV11-2	TRBD1	NA	TRBJ2-5	17	CASIRDRDRGVRETQYF	TGTGCCAGCATTCGTGATCGGGACAGGGGAGTGAGGGAGACCCAGTACTTC
TRBV5-1	NA	NA	TRBJ2-3	16	CASSPRRDMNTDTQYF	TGCGCCAGCAGCCCCAGACGGGACATGAACACAGATACGCAGTATTTT
TRBV7-8	NA	NA	TRBJ2-1	13	CASSSRLHNEQFF	TGTGCCAGCAGCTCCAGACTACACAATGAGCAGTTCTTC
TRBV29-1	NA	NA	TRBJ2-2	13	CSVETTSPGELFF	TGCAGCGTTGAAACGACAAGCCCGGGGGAGCTGTTTTTT
TRBV7-8	NA	few	TRBJ2-1	14	CASSLAAAGNEQFF	TGTGCCAGCAGCTTAGCTGCGGCAGGCAATGAGCAGTTCTTC
TRBV4-3	NA	NA	TRBJ1-5	15	CASSQGFRPEQPQHF	TGCGCCAGCAGCCAAGGATTCAGGCCCGAACAGCCCCAGCATTTT
TRBV14	NA	NA	TRBJ1-4	15	CASSQKQGSGEKLFF	TGTGCCAGCAGCCAAAAACAGGGTTCCGGTGAAAAACTGTTTTTT
TRBV6-5	TRBD1	NA	TRBJ1-1	14	CASTPEWDSPEAFF	TGTGCCAGCACCCCCGAATGGGACAGCCCTGAAGCTTTCTTT
TRBV27	TRBD2	few	TRBJ2-7	13	CASRNSGGGEQYF	TGTGCCAGCAGGAACAGCGGGGGCGGCGAGCAGTACTTC
TRBV7-7	TRBD1	once	TRBJ2-1	14	CASSLGQTNNEQFF	TGTGCCAGCAGCTTGGGACAGACCAACAATGAGCAGTTCTTC
TRBV6-6	TRBD1	NA	TRBJ1-5	16	CASSSSGTGGNQPQHF	TGTGCCAGCAGTTCCTCCGGGACAGGGGGCAATCAGCCCCAGCATTTT
TRBV4-3	TRBD1	few	TRBJ1-2	15	CASSQFLGQGSGYTF	TGCGCCAGCAGCCAATTCCTGGGACAGGGCTCTGGCTACACCTTC
TRBV7-2	TRBD2	NA	TRBJ2-7	15	CASSRTSGDTYEQYF	TGTGCCAGCAGCCGGACTAGCGGGGATACCTACGAGCAGTACTTC
TRBV7-2	NA	once	TRBJ2-3	13	CASSLGVADTQYF	TGTGCCAGCAGCTTAGGGGTAGCTGATACGCAGTATTTT
TRBV24-1	NA	NA	TRBJ2-4	10	CAAVWDIQYF	TGTGCCGCGGTCTGGGACATTCAGTACTTC
TRBV5-1	NA	NA	TRBJ2-2	14	CASSSGQNTGELFF	TGCGCCAGCAGCTCGGGACAGAACACCGGGGAGCTGTTTTTT
TRBV27	NA	once	TRBJ2-3	13	CASSFDSPDTQYF	TGTGCCAGCAGTTTCGACTCCCCGGATACGCAGTATTTT
TRBV5-4	TRBD1	NA	TRBJ1-4	14	CASSSGTGSEKLFF	TGTGCCAGCAGCTCCGGGACAGGGAGTGAAAAACTGTTTTTT
TRBV3-1/TRBV3-2	TRBD2	NA	TRBJ2-1	14	CASSPRSGDNEQFF	TGTGCCAGCAGCCCCAGGAGCGGGGACAATGAGCAGTTCTTC
TRBV24-1	NA	NA	TRBJ2-2	13	CATQGHDTGELFF	TGTGCCACCCAAGGACACGACACCGGGGAGCTGTTTTTT
TRBV6-5	NA	NA	TRBJ1-5	15	CASSSGGAGNQPQHF	TGTGCCAGCAGTTCGGGGGGGGCAGGCAATCAGCCCCAGCATTTT
TRBV6-2/TRBV6-3	NA	once	TRBJ1-1	13	CASSYYRDTEAFF	TGTGCCAGCAGTTACTACAGGGACACTGAAGCTTTCTTT
TRBV6-5	NA	NA	TRBJ2-7	11	CASSYAYEQYF	TGTGCCAGCAGTTACGCCTACGAGCAGTACTTC
TRBV5-1	NA	NA	TRBJ2-5	16	CASSLALSRAQETQYF	TGCGCCAGCAGCTTGGCCTTAAGCAGGGCCCAAGAGACCCAGTACTTC
TRBV3-1/TRBV3-2	TRBD2	once	TRBJ2-1	16	CASSQQREYWNNEQFF	TGTGCCAGCAGCCAACAGCGGGAGTACTGGAACAATGAGCAGTTCTTC
TRBV4-1	NA	NA	TRBJ2-1	16	CASSQAPRGGYNEQFF	TGCGCCAGCAGCCAAGCCCCCAGGGGGGGTTACAATGAGCAGTTCTTC
TRBV7-2	NA	NA	TRBJ1-1	16	CASSLALGGFGTEAFF	TGTGCCAGCAGCTTAGCGCTGGGGGGGTTTGGAACTGAAGCTTTCTTT
TRBV5-4	NA	NA	TRBJ1-2	15	CASSLEAGRGYGYTF	TGTGCCAGCAGCTTGGAAGCCGGACGAGGCTATGGCTACACCTTC
TRBV13	NA	NA	TRBJ2-7	15	CASSFGLSGLSEQYF	TGTGCCAGCAGCTTTGGTTTAAGCGGTCTCAGCGAGCAGTACTTC
TRBV5-1	NA	NA	TRBJ1-3	13	CARCQEAGNTIYF	TGCGCCAGATGTCAGGAGGCTGGAAACACCATATATTTT
TRBV6-5	TRBD1	NA	TRBJ1-4	15	CASSSTGTGGEKLFF	TGTGCCAGCAGTTCGACCGGGACAGGGGGTGAAAAACTGTTTTTT
TRBV18	TRBD1	few	TRBJ1-2	16	CASSPSGTPGGYGYTF	TGTGCCAGCTCACCGTCTGGGACGCCAGGGGGCTATGGCTACACCTTC
TRBV7-2	NA	NA	TRBJ2-7	17	CASSLSRWVGRDYEQYF	TGTGCCAGCAGCTTATCTCGATGGGTTGGCAGGGACTACGAGCAGTACTTC
TRBV2	TRBD2	NA	TRBJ2-3	16	CASSEWTSGFPDTQYF	TGTGCCAGCAGTGAATGGACTAGCGGGTTTCCAGATACGCAGTATTTT
TRBV7-8	NA	NA	TRBJ2-7	14	CASSPIPTYYEQYF	TGTGCCAGCAGCCCGATCCCTACTTATTACGAGCAGTACTTC
TRBV6-2/TRBV6-3	NA	NA	TRBJ1-1	15	CASSSQGVWYTEAFF	TGTGCCAGCAGTTCCCAAGGGGTTTGGTACACTGAAGCTTTCTTT
TRBV3-1/TRBV3-2	NA	NA	TRBJ2-7	15	CASSQVGARRYEQYF	TGTGCCAGCAGCCAAGTTGGGGCCAGGCGCTACGAGCAGTACTTC
TRBV4-2	TRBD2	NA	TRBJ2-3	17	CASSQDASGDLGDTQYF	TGTGCCAGCAGCCAAGATGCTAGCGGGGACTTAGGAGATACGCAGTATTTT
TRBV10-3	NA	NA	TRBJ1-2	16	CAISMGLKPPNYGYTF	TGTGCCATCAGTATGGGACTCAAACCCCCTAACTATGGCTACACCTTC
TRBV7-2	TRBD1	NA	TRBJ2-7	15	CASSFAGGSFYEQYF	TGTGCCAGCAGCTTTGCAGGGGGAAGTTTCTACGAGCAGTACTTC
TRBV4-3	TRBD1	NA	TRBJ1-5	14	CASSQTRGTQPQHF	TGCGCCAGCAGCCAAACCAGGGGGACTCAGCCCCAGCATTTT
TRBV19	NA	NA	TRBJ1-2	14	CASSSPGVAYGYTF	TGTGCCAGTAGCTCCCCAGGGGTAGCCTATGGCTACACCTTC
TRBV6-5	NA	few	TRBJ2-6	15	CASSYSDSGANVLTF	TGTGCCAGCAGTTACTCAGACTCTGGGGCCAACGTCCTGACTTTC
TRBV2	TRBD1	NA	TRBJ2-2	15	CASTRRTGFTGELFF	TGTGCCAGCACCCGGAGGACAGGGTTCACCGGGGAGCTGTTTTTT
TRBV24-1	NA	NA	TRBJ2-4	15	CATSGQKIAKNIQYF	TGTGCCACCAGTGGACAGAAAATAGCCAAAAACATTCAGTACTTC